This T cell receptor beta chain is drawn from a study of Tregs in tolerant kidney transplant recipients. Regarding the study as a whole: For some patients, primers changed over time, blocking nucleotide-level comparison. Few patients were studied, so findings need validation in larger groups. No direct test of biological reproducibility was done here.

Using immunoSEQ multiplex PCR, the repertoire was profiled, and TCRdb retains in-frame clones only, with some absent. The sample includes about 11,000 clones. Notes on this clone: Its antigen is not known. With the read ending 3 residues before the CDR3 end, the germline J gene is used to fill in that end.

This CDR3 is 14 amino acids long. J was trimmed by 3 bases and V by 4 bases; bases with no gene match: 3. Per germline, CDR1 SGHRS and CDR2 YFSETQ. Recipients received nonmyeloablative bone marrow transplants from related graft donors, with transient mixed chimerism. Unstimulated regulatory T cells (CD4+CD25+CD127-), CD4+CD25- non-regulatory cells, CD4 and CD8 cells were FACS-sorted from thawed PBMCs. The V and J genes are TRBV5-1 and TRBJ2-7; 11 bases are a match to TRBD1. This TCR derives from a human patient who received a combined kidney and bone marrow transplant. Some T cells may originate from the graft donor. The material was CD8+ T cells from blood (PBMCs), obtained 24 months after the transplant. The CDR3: CASSLGTGGYEQYF. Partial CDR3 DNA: TGCGCCAGCAGCCTCGGGACAGGGGGCTACGAG.